This entry lists 2 T cell receptor beta chains sequenced from one sample in a study of cytomegalovirus exposure and HLA in healthy donors. PCR amplification relied on 60 Vbeta primers (plus 13 Jbeta primers). The data were produced by immunoSEQ multiplex PCR, yet TCRdb's version contains in-frame clones alone and is incomplete. This table has roughly 120,000 clones, 77% appearing once. Sequenced material: PBMCs. The receptors here all came from a human donor in good health.

This clone has more than one count but fewer than ten. The V call is TRBV6-6, the J call TRBJ1-5, with D unresolved. The V end was cut by 0 bases, the J end by 7 bases, with 7 bases between. From germline, CDR1 is MNHNY and CDR2 SVGAGI (reference sequence). The CDR3 consists of 13 residues. CDR3 in DNA: TGTGCCAGCAGTTACTCGGGCGAGCAGCCCCAGCATTTT. This gives the protein CASSYSGEQPQHF.

As for this clone: At one boundary the junction diverges from the germline segment, which might be a read error. This sequence joins TRBV7-2 and TRBJ2-4, with 10 bases that match TRBD2. Germline V gene lookup returns CDR1 SGHTA and CDR2 FQGNSA. The CDR3 is 17 residues long. The CDR3 nucleotides are TGTGCCAGCAGCTTAGGCCTAGCGGGAGTAACCAAAAACAGTCAGTACTTC. It yields the protein CASSLGLAGVTKNSQYF.